One sample yielded the 12 T cell receptor beta chains listed below, sequenced in a study of CD8+CD57+ T cells in acquired aplastic anemia. The study profiled TCR beta VDJ and CDR3 using genomic DNA as template. A single record per CDR3 protein comes from TCRdb applying MiXCR to the reads. The repertoire has just over 150,000 distinct CDR3 sequences, 40% to 60% of them found once; the top ten carry roughly 30%. Patients included in sequencing had previously demonstrated CD8+CD57+ cell expansion by flow cytometry. Sequenced input: sorted CD4+, CD8+, or CD8+CD57+ T cells (not recorded which) from PBMCs. All receptors come from a human donor with aplastic anemia.

Points on this clonotype: One junction end disagrees with the germline gene, perhaps due to a read error. This chain joins TRBV24-1 and TRBJ2-2, with TRBD1 matching 7 bases. CDR3 length: 16 residues. In germline, CDR1 is KGHDR, CDR2 SFDVKD. Here the CDR3 DNA reads TGTGCTACCAGTCCGACGACAGGGTATAACACCGGGGAGCTGTTTTTT. Protein product: CATSPTTGYNTGELFF.

This clonotype was counted many times. This chain joins TRBV20-1 and TRBJ2-3; TRBD1 matches 8 bases. CDR1 is DFQATT, CDR2 SNEGSKA, per germline (reference sequence). The CDR3 spans 15 residues. Losses at the gene ends were 3 bases for V and 2 bases for J; bases not matched to a gene: 7. The CDR3 nucleotides are TGCAGTGCTAGCCCGACAGGGGATAACACAGATACGCAGTATTTT. It codes for CSASPTGDNTDTQYF.

The V call is TRBV19, the J call TRBJ1-5; the D is unclear. This CDR3 comprises 12 residues. Trimming took off 3 bases at V and 3 bases at J, with 3 bases between the two ends. Germline CDR1 LNHDA, CDR2 SQIVND (reference sequence). DNA of the CDR3: TGTGCCAGTAGTATGGCCAATCAGCCCCAGCATTTT. Translating it yields CASSMANQPQHF.

The chain combines TRBV30 with TRBJ1-1; maybe TRBD1 (5 bases). Germline CDR1 is GTSNPN and CDR2 is SVGIG (reference sequence). Trimming pared 0 bases from V and 7 bases from J, leaving 15 bases between. This CDR3 is 14 amino acids long. CDR3 nucleotides: TGTGCCTGGAGTGTAGGAAGAGGGGATGATGAAGCTTTCTTT. Its protein is CAWSVGRGDDEAFF.

This clonotype occurred many times. The chain carries TRBV9 and TRBJ2-3, with no clear D. The ends were cut back, 7 bases at V and 0 bases at J, with 9 bases in the middle. Germline assignment: CDR1 SGDLS and CDR2 YYNGEE. This CDR3 has 13 amino acids. CDR3 nucleotides: TGTGCCAGCGCGCTTCGAAGCACAGATACGCAGTATTTT. Amino acids: CASALRSTDTQYF.

This clonotype was detected many times. This chain links TRBV12-3 or TRBV12-4 with TRBJ2-1; D unclear. This CDR3 region has 13 residues. The V gene lost 5 bases and the J gene lost 10 bases, with 15 bases spanning the gap. The chain's CDR3 is CASSISQTWEQFF. CDR3 in DNA: TGTGCCAGCAGTATTAGCCAGACGTGGGAGCAGTTCTTC.

This clonotype was observed a few times. This chain connects TRBV29-1 to TRBJ2-7; TRBD2 might be the D (5 bases). V gave up 2 bases and J gave up 4 bases, with 12 bases separating them. Germline V CDR1 and CDR2: SQVTM, ANQGSEA. The CDR3 covers 13 residues. The chain's CDR3 is CSVESGPIYEQYF. DNA of the CDR3: TGCAGCGTTGAAAGCGGACCTATATACGAGCAGTACTTC.

The chain employs TRBV5-1 and TRBJ2-3; D perhaps matches TRBD1 (6 bases). CDR1 SGHRS and CDR2 YFSETQ come from the germline V gene. This CDR3 comprises 15 residues. Trimming took 3 bases from V and 1 from J, leaving 12 bases between them. The CDR3 DNA reads TGCGCCAGCAGCTCGGGGACACTTCGCACAGATACGCAGTATTTT. Translation gives CASSSGTLRTDTQYF.

In its sample, this clonotype was seen a few times. The genes are TRBV30 and TRBJ1-1, with D unclear. Per germline, CDR1 GTSNPN and CDR2 SVGIG (reference sequence). The CDR3 loop spans 12 amino acids. Deletions cut 3 bases from V and 0 bases from J, with 5 bases between. The CDR3: CAWSLLNTEAFF. CDR3 nucleotide sequence: TGTGCCTGGAGCCTATTGAACACTGAAGCTTTCTTT.

A note on this clonotype: Because it lacks the conserved phenylalanine or tryptophan at the end, this CDR3 is likely a read error. The limits of the CDR3 on the DNA are not certain, so only TCRdb's listed CDR3 is given. The V and J genes are TRBV11-2 and TRBJ1-6. The V gene's germline CDR1 is SGHAT and CDR2 FQNNGV. Ends included, the CDR3 has 9 residues. The CDR3 sequence is CASSLDRYS.

V usage is TRBV7-9 and J usage is TRBJ2-2; D ambiguous. This CDR3 is 13 amino acids long. Trimming stripped 5 bases from V and 4 bases from J, with 8 bases between. From germline, CDR1 is SEHNR and CDR2 FQNEAQ (reference sequence). CDR3 in DNA: TGTGCCAGCAGCCCAGATGGCACCGGGGAGCTGTTTTTT. Translation gives CASSPDGTGELFF.

The chain recombines TRBV29-1 with TRBJ2-7; 7 nucleotides agree with TRBD2. The CDR3 totals 13 residues. Trimming cost V 6 bases and J 11 bases; bases outside gene matches: 16. Per germline, CDR1 SQVTM and CDR2 ANQGSEA. This chain's CDR3 is CSVSRGDLGGEYF. CDR3 coding DNA: TGCAGCGTGTCCCGGGGGGATTTGGGGGGTGAGTACTTC.